These 21 T cell receptor beta chains share one sample of origin, sequenced in a study of radiotherapy plus CTLA-4 blockade in lung cancer. Sequencing was performed with immunoSEQ multiplex PCR; in TCRdb, only in-frame clones are kept and a portion is missing. The sample includes under 50,000 clones, 75% to 80% of them seen just once. Source: peripheral blood, taken from a patient treated with radiotherapy plus ipilimumab. The receptors originated from a human donor with non-small cell lung cancer that progressed on radiotherapy plus ipilimumab.

CDR3 sequence (DNA): TGTGCCACCAGCAGAGAGAGTTTAACAGGCGGTTTTAACTATGGCTACACCTTC. Encoded protein: CATSRESLTGGFNYGYTF. The chain recombines TRBV15 with TRBJ1-2, with D perhaps TRBD1 (5 bases). CDR1 is LNHNV, CDR2 YYDKDF, per germline (reference sequence). Trimming took off 0 bases at V and 1 base at J, with 18 bases between the two ends. The length of the CDR3 is 18 residues.

The chain has TRBV6-1 and TRBJ2-7, with D maybe TRBD1 (7 bases). The CDR3 has 15 amino acids. The V end lost 2 bases, the J end lost 3 bases, and 14 bases lay between the germline ends. From germline, CDR1 is MNHNS and CDR2 SASEGT. The CDR3 DNA follows: TGTGCCAGCAGTGAAAGGGGGGACAGCCGCTACGAGCAGTACTTC. Amino acids: CASSERGDSRYEQYF.

The J gene is TRBJ1-3, the V gene TRBV20-1, with a tentative D call TRBD1 (6 bases). V dropped 6 bases and J dropped 5 bases, with 8 bases sitting between them. CDR3 size: 11 residues. Germline V gene data show CDR1 as DFQATT and CDR2 as SNEGSKA (reference sequence). CDR3 sequence (DNA): TGCAGTGCCACAGGGAGAAACACCATATATTTT. Amino acids: CSATGRNTIYF.

The J gene is TRBJ1-4, the V gene TRBV4-3, with TRBD1 matching 8 bases. The CDR3 runs 14 residues. V was pared by 6 bases and J by 5 bases, with 5 bases of the junction left unmatched. CDR1 LGHNA and CDR2 YSLEER come from the germline V gene. The CDR3 DNA is TGCGCCAGCAGGCTAGACAGGGGCAATGAAAAACTGTTTTTT. Translated: CASRLDRGNEKLFF.

This chain connects TRBV18 to TRBJ2-7; TRBD2 aligns across 7 bases. The CDR3 spans 15 residues. CDR1 is KGHSH and CDR2 is LQKENI in the germline V gene. Trimming removed 4 bases from V and 2 bases from J; junction bases left unmatched: 8. CDR3: CASSQLGGDAYEQYF. The CDR3 coding sequence is TGTGCCAGCTCACAACTGGGGGGGGATGCCTACGAGCAGTACTTC.

The chain links TRBV5-1 to TRBJ2-1, with TRBD2 identical over 7 bases. From germline, CDR1 is SGHRS and CDR2 YFSETQ. V lost 0 bases to trimming and J lost 9 bases; unmatched junction nucleotides: 12. This CDR3 region has 16 residues. Here the CDR3 DNA reads TGCGCCAGCAGCTTGGACTCTGGGACGGGGGGTAGTGAGCAGTTCTTC. Amino acid sequence: CASSLDSGTGGSEQFF.

The chain uses TRBV6-5 and TRBJ1-2; tentatively, D is TRBD1 (5 bases). Per germline, CDR1 MNHEY and CDR2 SVGAGI. The CDR3 extends over 14 amino acids. Trimming stripped 2 bases from V and 5 bases from J, with 12 bases between. The CDR3 protein is CASSYEAGRYGYTF. The CDR3 region has the DNA TGTGCCAGCAGTTACGAGGCAGGGAGGTATGGCTACACCTTC.

This clone was seen a handful of times. V usage is TRBV7-9 and J usage is TRBJ2-7, with D maybe TRBD2 (6 bases). The CDR3 totals 13 residues. Germline lookup yields CDR1 SEHNR and CDR2 FQNEAQ (reference sequence). Between the trimmed V and J ends, which lost 8 bases and 1 base, there was a span of 12 bases. In nucleotides, the CDR3 is TGTGCCAGCGGAATGCGGGGTTCCTACGAGCAGTACTTC. It translates to CASGMRGSYEQYF.

The V and J genes are TRBV9 and TRBJ2-3, with D perhaps TRBD2 (6 bases). Trimming pared 0 bases from V and 2 bases from J, leaving 13 bases between. This CDR3 contains 16 residues. Germline V CDR1 and CDR2: SGDLS, YYNGEE. The CDR3 sequence is CASSVDTSSLTDTQYF. CDR3 in DNA: TGTGCCAGCAGCGTAGATACTAGCAGCCTCACAGATACGCAGTATTTT.

The chain recombines TRBV5-1 with TRBJ2-3; D is ambiguous. The germline V gene has CDR1 SGHRS and CDR2 YFSETQ. This CDR3 is 13 amino acids long. V was trimmed by 6 bases and J by 4 bases, leaving 12 bases between them. CDR3 in amino acids: CASTLPDSDTQYF. In DNA form, the CDR3 reads TGCGCCAGCACTCTGCCAGATTCAGATACGCAGTATTTT.

The CDR3 is CSARGQNEQYF. CDR3 DNA sequence: TGCAGTGCTAGAGGCCAGAACGAGCAGTACTTC. This sequence joins TRBV20-1 and TRBJ2-7; D is unclear. The CDR3 has 11 amino acids. CDR1 and CDR2 (germline): DFQATT, SNEGSKA (reference sequence). The V gene lost 1 base and the J gene lost 5 bases, with 6 bases spanning the gap.

The chain recombines TRBV5-4 with TRBJ2-5, with D tentatively TRBD2 (6 bases). The CDR3 consists of 15 residues. V lost 10 bases and J lost 7, with 26 bases in between. Per germline, CDR1 SGHNT and CDR2 YYREEE (reference sequence). This CDR3 reads CAAQMSGAVGGTQYF. In nucleotides, the CDR3 is TGTGCCGCCCAGATGAGCGGCGCGGTCGGGGGGACCCAGTACTTC.

The V call is TRBV13, the J call TRBJ2-2; 10 bases align to TRBD1. The junction had 6 bases not matched to a gene; V was cut back by 5 bases and J by 6 bases. The CDR3 is made up of 15 amino acids. The germline CDR1 and CDR2 sequences are PRHDT and FYEKMQ (reference sequence). CDR3 amino acids: CASSRPGQGSGELFF. For the CDR3, the DNA is TGTGCCAGCAGCCGACCGGGACAGGGGTCCGGGGAGCTGTTTTTT.

The chain employs TRBV27 and TRBJ2-2; 7 nucleotides match TRBD1. CDR1 MNHEY and CDR2 SMNVEV come from the germline V gene (reference sequence). J gave up 7 bases and V 4 bases, and 9 bases lay outside the gene matches. There are 15 residues in the CDR3. CDR3 coding DNA: TGTGCCAGCAGTTATCCGACAGGGTCGGGCGGGGAGCTGTTTTTT. It translates to CASSYPTGSGGELFF.

The J gene is TRBJ1-1, the V gene TRBV9, with 9 bases matching TRBD1. This CDR3 is built from 15 residues. V trimming: 1 base; J trimming: 6 bases; junction bases outside the gene matches: 7. CDR1 is SGDLS, CDR2 YYNGEE, per germline. Here the CDR3 reads CASSVLQGATAEAFF. CDR3 nucleotides: TGTGCCAGCAGCGTATTACAGGGGGCAACGGCTGAAGCTTTCTTT. The full variable domain, completed using reference TRBV9 and TRBJ1-1, is DSGVTQTPKHLITATGQRVTLRCSPRSGDLSVYWYQQSLDQGLQFLIQYYNGEERAKGNILERFSAQQFPDLHSELNLSSLELGDSALYFCASSVLQGATAEAFFGQGTRLTVV.

The J gene is TRBJ2-5, the V gene TRBV6-5; D perhaps matches TRBD2 (5 bases). This CDR3 is built from 13 residues. V gave up 5 bases and J gave up 2 bases, with 9 bases separating them. Germline CDR1 MNHEY, CDR2 SVGAGI. The CDR3 spells CASSEPGQETQYF. The CDR3 DNA follows: TGTGCCAGCAGTGAGCCGGGGCAAGAGACCCAGTACTTC.

The CDR3 reads CASSDSTGTGNTIYF. CDR3 DNA: TGCGCCAGCAGCGATTCGACAGGGACCGGAAACACCATATATTTT. V gene TRBV5-1 combines with J gene TRBJ1-3; TRBD1 aligns across 7 bases. This CDR3 is built from 15 residues. V trimming: 4 bases; J trimming: 4 bases; junction bases outside the gene matches: 8. Germline V gene lookup returns CDR1 SGHRS and CDR2 YFSETQ.

This sequence joins TRBV15 and TRBJ1-2, with D possibly TRBD1 on 5 matching bases. Germline V gene sequence: CDR1 LNHNV, CDR2 YYDKDF (reference sequence). Trimming stripped 0 bases from V and 6 bases from J, with 8 bases between. This CDR3 spans 13 amino acids. For the CDR3, the DNA is TGTGCCACCAGCAGAGATGGGGGGAATGGCTACACCTTC. It translates to CATSRDGGNGYTF.

The chain uses TRBV29-1 and TRBJ1-2; 7 bases line up with TRBD1. V was clipped by 3 bases and J by 4 bases; unmatched bases: 5. Per germline, CDR1 SQVTM and CDR2 ANQGSEA. This CDR3 has 13 residues. The CDR3 spells CSVDQAGGYGYTF. In DNA, the CDR3 is TGCAGCGTTGACCAAGCAGGGGGCTATGGCTACACCTTC.

The rearrangement uses TRBV9 and TRBJ2-3; maybe TRBD2 (5 bases). This CDR3 has 15 amino acids. The germline V and J ends were trimmed by 0 bases and 3 bases, with 11 bases remaining between them. Germline CDR1 and CDR2: SGDLS and YYNGEE. CDR3 in DNA: TGTGCCAGCAGCGTAGCCGGGCCGGGAACAGATACGCAGTATTTT. It encodes CASSVAGPGTDTQYF. The full variable domain, with the rest looked up from reference TRBV9 and TRBJ2-3, is DSGVTQTPKHLITATGQRVTLRCSPRSGDLSVYWYQQSLDQGLQFLIQYYNGEERAKGNILERFSAQQFPDLHSELNLSSLELGDSALYFCASSVAGPGTDTQYFGPGTRLTVL.

The rearrangement uses TRBV9 and TRBJ2-5; D is perhaps TRBD2 (7 bases). The CDR3 has 15 amino acids. The V and J ends lost 3 bases and 5 bases respectively, with 17 bases between them. Germline lookup yields CDR1 SGDLS and CDR2 YYNGEE. The CDR3 coding sequence is TGTGCCAGCAGCGCTGGTGGGGGGGGCTGGGAGACCCAGTACTTC. Its translation is CASSAGGGGWETQYF.